A selection of T cell receptor beta chains follows, all from one sample in a study of blood T cell repertoires in COVID-19. Sequencing used immunoSEQ multiplex PCR; TCRdb keeps in-frame clones, though not all of them. Here the sample spans roughly 180,000 clones, about four fifths being singletons. Input material: peripheral blood. These TCRs come from a woman of 80 years or more with active or convalescent COVID-19. Each CDR3 is given with its conserved first and last residue.

v_call	j_call	cdr3_aa
TRBV28	TRBJ1-3	CASSGTGSSGNTIYF
TRBV5-1	TRBJ2-4	CASSLGQTLAKNIQYF
TRBV7-8	TRBJ1-5	CASSLGSADLPQHF
TRBV7-9	TRBJ2-1	CASRQGGNEQFF
TRBV30	TRBJ1-6	CAWSEGASSPLHF
TRBV20-1	TRBJ2-3	CSASVGLAGWADTQYF
TRBV5-1	TRBJ2-2	CASSLDPGDDGELFF
TRBV5-1	TRBJ1-4	CASSLNGGNEKLFF
TRBV9	TRBJ2-3	CASSVGTGSGTDTQYF
TRBV3-1/TRBV3-2	TRBJ1-1	CASSQRWGRGTEAFF
TRBV5-8	TRBJ1-2	CASSSDRDDNYGYTF
TRBV2	TRBJ2-5	CASSLLGQETQYF
TRBV2	TRBJ2-7	CASSERSAYEQYF
TRBV5-5	TRBJ2-5	CASKRDRSQETQYF
TRBV2	TRBJ1-2	CASSPDTSSNYGYTF
TRBV7-6	TRBJ1-1	CASSLLENTEAFF
TRBV5-1	TRBJ2-7	CASSLLTGDSEQYF